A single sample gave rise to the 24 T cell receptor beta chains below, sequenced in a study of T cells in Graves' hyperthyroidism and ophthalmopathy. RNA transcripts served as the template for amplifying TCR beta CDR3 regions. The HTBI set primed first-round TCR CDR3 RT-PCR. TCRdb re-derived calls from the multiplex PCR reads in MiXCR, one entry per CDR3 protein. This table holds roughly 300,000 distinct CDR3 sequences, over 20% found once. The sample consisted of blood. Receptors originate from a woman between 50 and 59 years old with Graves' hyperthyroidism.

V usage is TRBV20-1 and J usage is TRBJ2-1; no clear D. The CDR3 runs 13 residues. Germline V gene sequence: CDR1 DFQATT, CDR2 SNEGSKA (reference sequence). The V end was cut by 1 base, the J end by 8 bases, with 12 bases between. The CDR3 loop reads CSARVPSNHEQFF. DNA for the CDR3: TGCAGTGCTAGAGTTCCCAGTAATCATGAGCAGTTCTTC.

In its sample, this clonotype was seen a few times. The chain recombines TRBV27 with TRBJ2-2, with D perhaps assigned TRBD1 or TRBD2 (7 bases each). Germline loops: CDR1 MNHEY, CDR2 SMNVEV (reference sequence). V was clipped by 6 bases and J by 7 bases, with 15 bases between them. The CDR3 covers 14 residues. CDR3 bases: TGTGCCAGCAGCACTTCAGGGGGGGGCGGGGAGCTGTTTTTT. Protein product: CASSTSGGGGELFF.

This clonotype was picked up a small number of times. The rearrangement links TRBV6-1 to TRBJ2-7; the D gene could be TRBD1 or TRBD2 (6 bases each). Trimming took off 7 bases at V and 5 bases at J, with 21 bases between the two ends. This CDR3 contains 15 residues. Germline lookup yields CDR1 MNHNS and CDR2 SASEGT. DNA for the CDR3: TGTGCCAGCACCAAAAGCGGGCAGGGGTTCAACGAGCAGTACTTC. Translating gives CASTKSGQGFNEQYF.

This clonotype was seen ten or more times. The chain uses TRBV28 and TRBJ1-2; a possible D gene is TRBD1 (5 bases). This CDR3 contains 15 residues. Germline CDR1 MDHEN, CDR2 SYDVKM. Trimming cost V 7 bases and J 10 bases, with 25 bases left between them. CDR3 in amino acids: CASNPKSGGSIFYTF. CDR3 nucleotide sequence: TGTGCCAGCAATCCGAAGAGTGGGGGATCTATTTTCTACACCTTC.

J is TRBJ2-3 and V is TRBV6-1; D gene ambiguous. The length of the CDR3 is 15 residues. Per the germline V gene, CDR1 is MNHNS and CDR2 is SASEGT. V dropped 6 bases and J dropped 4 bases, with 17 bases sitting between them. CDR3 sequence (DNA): TGTGCCAGCAGCCCAGACTGGGGTTGGTCAGATACGCAGTATTTT. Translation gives CASSPDWGWSDTQYF.

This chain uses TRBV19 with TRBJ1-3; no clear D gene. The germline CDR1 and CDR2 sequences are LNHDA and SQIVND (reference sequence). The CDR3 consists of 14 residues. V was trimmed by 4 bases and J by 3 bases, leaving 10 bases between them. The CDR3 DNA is TGTGCCAGTAGTACGACGGGAGATGGAAACACCATATATTTT. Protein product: CASSTTGDGNTIYF.

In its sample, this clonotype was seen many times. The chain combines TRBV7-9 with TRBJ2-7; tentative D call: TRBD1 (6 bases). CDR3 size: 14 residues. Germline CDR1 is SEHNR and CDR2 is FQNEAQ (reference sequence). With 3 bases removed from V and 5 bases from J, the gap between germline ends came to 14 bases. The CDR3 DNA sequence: TGTGCCAGCAGCTTGGCCAGGGGAAGGGACGAGCAGTACTTC. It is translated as CASSLARGRDEQYF.

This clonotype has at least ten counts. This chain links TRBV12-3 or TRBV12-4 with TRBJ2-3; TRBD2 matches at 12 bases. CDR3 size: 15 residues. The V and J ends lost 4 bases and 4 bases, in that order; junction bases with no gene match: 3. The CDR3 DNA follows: TGTGCCAGCAGTTCTAGCGGGAGGGTTCCAGATACGCAGTATTTT. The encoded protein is CASSSSGRVPDTQYF.

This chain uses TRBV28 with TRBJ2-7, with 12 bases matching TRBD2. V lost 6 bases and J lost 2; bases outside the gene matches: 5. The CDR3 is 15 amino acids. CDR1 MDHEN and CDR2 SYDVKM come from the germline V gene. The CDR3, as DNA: TGTGCCAGCAGCATGACTAGCGGGAGTGCCTACGAGCAGTACTTC. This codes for CASSMTSGSAYEQYF.

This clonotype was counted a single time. The CDR3 reads CASSLPSGGAPDTQYF. The CDR3 bases are TGTGCCAGCAGTTTACCTAGCGGGGGGGCCCCAGATACGCAGTATTTT. The chain employs TRBV27 and TRBJ2-3; 12 nucleotides match TRBD2. The junction had 4 bases not matched to a gene; V was cut back by 2 bases and J by 4 bases. Germline V gene lookup returns CDR1 MNHEY and CDR2 SMNVEV (reference sequence). This CDR3 has 16 residues.

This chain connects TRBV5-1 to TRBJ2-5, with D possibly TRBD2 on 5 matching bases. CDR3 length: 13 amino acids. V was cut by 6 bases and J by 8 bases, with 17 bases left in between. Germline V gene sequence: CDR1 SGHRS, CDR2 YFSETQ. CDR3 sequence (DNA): TGCGCCAGCAACGGAGGAGCCGACGGAACCCAGTACTTC. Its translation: CASNGGADGTQYF.

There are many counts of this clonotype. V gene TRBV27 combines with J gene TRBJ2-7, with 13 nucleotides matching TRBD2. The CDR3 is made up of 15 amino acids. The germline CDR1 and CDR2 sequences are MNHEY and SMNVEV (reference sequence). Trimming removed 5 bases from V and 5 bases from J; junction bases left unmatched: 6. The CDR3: CASSPGTSGIDEQYF. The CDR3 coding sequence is TGTGCCAGCAGTCCGGGGACTAGCGGGATCGACGAGCAGTACTTC.

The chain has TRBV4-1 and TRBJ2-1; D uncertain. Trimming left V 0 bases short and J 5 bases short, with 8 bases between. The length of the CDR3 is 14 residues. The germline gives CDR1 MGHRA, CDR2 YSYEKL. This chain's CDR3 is CASSQEAVDNEQFF. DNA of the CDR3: TGCGCCAGCAGCCAAGAGGCGGTGGACAATGAGCAGTTCTTC.

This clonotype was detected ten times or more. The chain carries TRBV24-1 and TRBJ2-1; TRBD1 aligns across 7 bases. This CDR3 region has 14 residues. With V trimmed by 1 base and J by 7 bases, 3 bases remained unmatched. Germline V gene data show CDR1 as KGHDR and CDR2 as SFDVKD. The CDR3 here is CATSDFNRGNEQFF. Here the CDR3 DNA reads TGTGCCACCAGTGATTTTAACAGGGGTAATGAGCAGTTCTTC.

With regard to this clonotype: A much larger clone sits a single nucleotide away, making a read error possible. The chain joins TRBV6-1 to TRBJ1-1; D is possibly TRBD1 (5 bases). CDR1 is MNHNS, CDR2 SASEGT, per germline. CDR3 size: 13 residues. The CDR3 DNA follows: TGTGCCAGCAGGGAGGGGCTGAACACTGAAGCTTCCTTT. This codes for CASREGLNTEASF.

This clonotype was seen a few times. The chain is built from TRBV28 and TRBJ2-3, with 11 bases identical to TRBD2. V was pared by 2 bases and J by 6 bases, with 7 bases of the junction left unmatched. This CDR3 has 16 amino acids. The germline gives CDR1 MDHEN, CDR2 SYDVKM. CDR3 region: CASSLISSGRPDTQYF. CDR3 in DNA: TGTGCCAGCAGTTTAATATCTAGCGGGAGGCCGGATACGCAGTATTTT.

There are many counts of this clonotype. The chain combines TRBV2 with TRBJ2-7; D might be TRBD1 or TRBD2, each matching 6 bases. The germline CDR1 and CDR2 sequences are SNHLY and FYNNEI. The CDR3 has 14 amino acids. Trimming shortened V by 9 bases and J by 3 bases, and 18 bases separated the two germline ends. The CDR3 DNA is TGTGCCAGTGCAAGGCGGGACACAAACTACGAGCAGTACTTC. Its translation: CASARRDTNYEQYF.

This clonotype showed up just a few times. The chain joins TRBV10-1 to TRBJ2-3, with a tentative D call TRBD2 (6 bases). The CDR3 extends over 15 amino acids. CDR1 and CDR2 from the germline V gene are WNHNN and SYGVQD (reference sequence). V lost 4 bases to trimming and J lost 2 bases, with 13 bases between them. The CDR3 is CASSGGGADTDTQYF. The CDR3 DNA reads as TGCGCCAGCAGTGGTGGCGGGGCGGACACAGATACGCAGTATTTT.

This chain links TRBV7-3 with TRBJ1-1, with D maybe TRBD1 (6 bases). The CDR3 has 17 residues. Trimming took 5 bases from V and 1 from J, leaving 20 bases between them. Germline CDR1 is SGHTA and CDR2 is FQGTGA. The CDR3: CASSLAAMGRGNTEAFF. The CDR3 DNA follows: TGTGCCAGCAGCCTTGCGGCGATGGGCAGGGGGAACACTGAAGCTTTCTTT.

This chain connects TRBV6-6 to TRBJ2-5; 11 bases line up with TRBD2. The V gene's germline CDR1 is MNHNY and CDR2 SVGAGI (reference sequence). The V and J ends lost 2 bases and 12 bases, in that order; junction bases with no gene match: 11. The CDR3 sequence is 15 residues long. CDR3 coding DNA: TGTGCCAGCAGTTACCCGACTAGCGGGACTCAGAAAGAGTACTTC. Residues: CASSYPTSGTQKEYF.

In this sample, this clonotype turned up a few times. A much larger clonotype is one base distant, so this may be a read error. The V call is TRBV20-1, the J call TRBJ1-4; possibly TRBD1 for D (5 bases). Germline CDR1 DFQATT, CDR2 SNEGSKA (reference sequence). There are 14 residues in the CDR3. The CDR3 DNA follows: TGCAGTGCTAGGGGGACTTGGCAGGATGAAAAACCGTTTTTT. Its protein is CSARGTWQDEKPFF.

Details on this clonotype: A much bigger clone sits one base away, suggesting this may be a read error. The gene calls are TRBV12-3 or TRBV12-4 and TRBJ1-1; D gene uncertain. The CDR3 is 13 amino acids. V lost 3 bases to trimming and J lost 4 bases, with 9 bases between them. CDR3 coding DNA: TGTGCCAGCAGTTTCTGGGGTCTCACTGAAGCTTTCTTT. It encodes CASSFWGLTEAFF.

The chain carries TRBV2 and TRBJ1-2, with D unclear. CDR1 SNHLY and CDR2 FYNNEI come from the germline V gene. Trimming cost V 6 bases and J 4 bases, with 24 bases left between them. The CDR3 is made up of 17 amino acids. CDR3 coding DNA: TGTGCCAGCAGCTTAGATGGACTAATAAGCTTTTCCTATGGCTACACCTTC. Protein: CASSLDGLISFSYGYTF. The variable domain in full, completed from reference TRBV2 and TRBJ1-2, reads EPEVTQTPSHQVTQMGQEVILRCVPISNHLYFYWYRQILGQKVEFLVSFYNNEISEKSEIFDDQFSVERPDGSNFTLKIRSTKLEDSAMYFCASSLDGLISFSYGYTFGSGTRLTVV.

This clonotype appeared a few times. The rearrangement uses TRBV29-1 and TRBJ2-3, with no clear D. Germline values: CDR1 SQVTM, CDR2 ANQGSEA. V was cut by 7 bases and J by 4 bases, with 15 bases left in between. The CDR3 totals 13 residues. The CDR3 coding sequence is TGCAGCGCACAAAGGGTTTCGGCAGATACGCAGTATTTT. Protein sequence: CSAQRVSADTQYF.